This TCR beta chain was sequenced in a study of T-cell memory formation after mild COVID-19. The overall study: Each donor largely had its own TCR clusters.

V dropped 5 bases and J dropped 0 bases, with 11 bases sitting between them. The CDR3 consists of 14 residues. From germline, CDR1 is SGHTA and CDR2 FQGNSA. 5'RACE with constant-segment primers built TCRalpha and TCRbeta cDNA libraries with UMIs. TCRdb processed the 5' RACE reads anew with MiXCR; each CDR3 protein has one entry. This sample yields roughly 350,000 distinct CDR3 sequences, of which roughly an eighth are seen a single time; 20% to 25% belongs to the top ten. Findings and limits, study-wide: Prior to infection, memory already included some responding clones, suggesting cross-reactive memory joined. Clones that got smaller from day 15 to 85 had even CD4/CD8, while clones growing later tipped toward CD4+.

This clonotype showed up many times. Its antigen remains unknown. The source material was PBMCs or a T cell subset sorted from them (not recorded which). The genes are TRBV7-2 and TRBJ2-7; D ambiguous. The sequence was obtained from a man aged 18 to 30 who had mild COVID-19 (a few samples of this study predate the infection). Cell type and time point are not known. The DNA of the CDR3 is TGTGCCAGCAGCCTTAAGTGGGACTCCTACGAGCAGTACGTC. Residues: CASSLKWDSYEQYV.